The present entry profiles one T cell receptor (beta chain) with its context. Its matching antigen is unknown. The germline gives CDR1 SGHVS, CDR2 FQNEAQ. The CDR3 has 15 residues. The V and J ends lost 3 bases and 5 bases, in that order; junction bases with no gene match: 4. The data derive from a study of OX40 agonist ivuxolimab in advanced cancers. Across the study: Ivuxolimab was delivered to patients intravenously every 2 weeks at doses spanning 0.01 to 10 mg/kg. Hepatocellular carcinoma, melanoma, renal cell or head and neck cancer affected the dose-escalation patients.

Broader study findings: On average, CD8+ T cells showed a greater number of expanded clones than CD4+. At 0.1 to 3.0 mg/kg and by week 6, clonal expansion occurred in CD4+ and CD8+ blood T cells.

The table came from immunoSEQ multiplex PCR; TCRdb's copy has only in-frame clones and leaves some out. The data hold tens of thousands of clones, with about nine tenths observed a single time. This sequence was found in an adult with an advanced solid tumor such as melanoma, head and neck, liver or kidney cancer. The sequencing here drew on CD4+ or CD8+ T cells sorted from blood, taken in a trial of the OX40 agonist ivuxolimab. The rearrangement joins TRBV7-8 to TRBJ1-4; TRBD1 matches at 9 bases. CDR3 protein: CASSLGDRENEKLFF. CDR3 nucleotides: TGTGCCAGCAGCTTGGGGGACAGGGAGAATGAAAAACTGTTTTTT.